This T cell receptor beta chain comes out of a study of blood T cell repertoires in COVID-19. This table comes from immunoSEQ multiplex PCR, and its TCRdb copy is limited to in-frame clones, with some not included. The repertoire holds 130,000 to 150,000 clones, about 80% seen once, with just over 9% in the top ten. Germline V gene lookup returns CDR1 LNHDA and CDR2 SQIVND (reference sequence). V lost 5 bases to trimming and J lost 3 bases; unmatched junction nucleotides: 8. The CDR3 has 16 residues. This clonotype was obtained from a man aged 50-60 years who had recovered from COVID-19. The sample consisted of PBMCs or T cells enriched from blood (not recorded which). V gene TRBV19 combines with J gene TRBJ1-5, with 9 bases fitting TRBD1. The CDR3 is CASSQETGGYNQPQHF. DNA of the CDR3: TGTGCCAGTAGTCAAGAGACAGGGGGGTACAATCAGCCCCAGCATTTT.